This passage covers 19 T cell receptor beta chains from one sample sequenced in a study of OX40 agonist ivuxolimab in advanced cancers. The library was prepared using the immunoSEQ multiplex PCR assay. What TCRdb holds here is the immuneACCESS table cut down to in-frame rearrangements. Part of the clones is not present; checked against another copy, under half of the missing clones reflect an unresolved V gene, and the others are unexplained. The sample table contains fewer than 90,000 clones; only one count was recorded for 65% to 85% of them. The ten largest account for 1.1% of the sample. The input for sequencing was CD4+ or CD8+ T cells sorted from blood, taken in a trial of the OX40 agonist ivuxolimab. These receptors came from an adult with an advanced solid tumor such as melanoma, head and neck, liver or kidney cancer.

The count of this clone is one. The rearrangement links TRBV6-5 to TRBJ1-2; the match to TRBD1 covers 9 bases. The CDR3 has 14 residues. Germline assignment: CDR1 MNHEY and CDR2 SVGAGI. The ends lost 6 bases at V and 3 bases at J; junction bases unmatched: 5. CDR3 amino acids: CASRRGQGDYGYTF. For the CDR3, the DNA is TGTGCCAGCAGGCGGGGACAGGGCGACTATGGCTACACCTTC.

V usage is TRBV5-8 and J usage is TRBJ1-3; D not certain. Germline V gives CDR1 SGHTS, CDR2 YDEGEE. V lost 0 bases and J lost 2, with 12 bases in between. CDR3 size: 16 residues. CDR3 in amino acids: CASSLDTQMAGNTIYF. CDR3 sequence (DNA): TGTGCCAGCAGCTTGGACACTCAAATGGCTGGAAACACCATATATTTT.

The chain carries TRBV9 and TRBJ2-1, with 8 bases that match TRBD2. Trimming at V came to 6 bases and at J to 7 bases, leaving 6 bases not matched to a gene. Germline CDR1 is SGDLS and CDR2 is YYNGEE. The CDR3 is 13 amino acids. As DNA, the CDR3 is TGTGCCAGCAACCGGGGGGGCGAAAATGAGCAGTTCTTC. It encodes CASNRGGENEQFF.

CDR3 coding DNA: TGCGCCAGCAGGGCGGTGCGGAGCTCCTACAATGAGCAGTTCTTC. Amino acid sequence: CASRAVRSSYNEQFF. The V gene is TRBV23-1, the J gene TRBJ2-1, with D uncertain. TRBV23-1 is an ORF, and what it does is uncertain. V was pared by 6 bases and J by 0 bases, with 12 bases between. The CDR3 has 15 amino acids.

This clone has more than one count but fewer than ten. Other DNA sequences in this sample translate to the same CDR3. V usage is TRBV5-1 and J usage is TRBJ2-7, with 7 bases aligning to TRBD2. CDR1 is SGHRS, CDR2 YFSETQ, per germline. V shed 1 base and J 2 bases; nucleotides not matched to a gene: 3. CDR3 length equals 14 residues. The CDR3 coding sequence is TGCGCCAGCAGCTTGCGGGGGGAGGCCTACGAGCAGTACTTC. This gives the protein CASSLRGEAYEQYF.

The chain joins TRBV7-2 to TRBJ2-7; a weak D match, TRBD2 (6 bases). Trimming stripped 0 bases from V and 5 bases from J, with 14 bases between. Germline CDR1 is SGHTA and CDR2 is FQGNSA. This CDR3 region has 15 residues. CDR3 protein: CASSLAGGVGHEQYF. The CDR3 nucleotides read TGTGCCAGCAGCTTAGCTGGCGGGGTCGGCCACGAGCAGTACTTC. The variable domain in full, with the rest retrieved from reference TRBV7-2 and TRBJ2-7, is GAGVSQSPSNKVTEKGKDVELRCDPISGHTALYWYRQSLGQGLEFLIYFQGNSAPDKSGLPSDRFSAERTGGSVSTLTIQRTQQEDSAVYLCASSLAGGVGHEQYFGPGTRLTVT.

The chain employs TRBV6-1 and TRBJ1-5, with a tentative D call TRBD1 (5 bases). The V gene lost 5 bases and the J gene lost 11 bases, with 22 bases spanning the gap. Germline-derived CDR1 and CDR2 are MNHNS and SASEGT. CDR3 size: 15 residues. The CDR3 DNA sequence: TGTGCCAGCAGTTGGTCTGGGACGTTAGAATCAGCCCAGCATTTT. It translates to CASSWSGTLESAQHF.

The V call is TRBV28, the J call TRBJ1-6; tentatively, D is TRBD1 (6 bases). The V gene's germline CDR1 is MDHEN and CDR2 SYDVKM. Trimming removed 8 bases from V and 11 bases from J, with 13 bases in between. This CDR3 has 12 residues. DNA for the CDR3: TGTGCCAGCCTAACAGGGTTGACACCCCTCCACTTT. The encoded protein is CASLTGLTPLHF.

This chain uses TRBV2 with TRBJ1-1, with no clear D. The CDR3 spans 13 residues. V shed 4 bases and J shed 5 bases, with 11 bases lying between them. The germline V gene has CDR1 SNHLY and CDR2 FYNNEI. The DNA of the CDR3 is TGTGCCAGCAGTGCAGAAGGTGGGACTGAAGCTTTCTTT. Its translation: CASSAEGGTEAFF.

The chain recombines TRBV6-1 with TRBJ2-1; 11 bases match TRBD1. The V gene end was trimmed by 10 bases and the J gene end by 7 bases; junction bases not matched to a gene: 6. Germline V gene lookup returns CDR1 MNHNS and CDR2 SASEGT. The CDR3 runs to 13 residues. CDR3 in amino acids: CATDRGRRNEQFF. The DNA for the CDR3 is TGTGCCACGGACAGGGGGCGAAGGAATGAGCAGTTCTTC.

The V gene is TRBV7-8, the J gene TRBJ2-5; D unresolved. Per the germline V gene, CDR1 is SGHVS and CDR2 is FQNEAQ. The germline V and J ends were trimmed by 0 bases and 6 bases, with 8 bases remaining between them. The CDR3 runs 13 residues. This CDR3 is CASSLAVLKTQYF. CDR3 nucleotides: TGTGCCAGCAGCTTAGCCGTTTTAAAGACCCAGTACTTC.

The chain carries TRBV5-1 and TRBJ2-3; D not resolved. This CDR3 comprises 15 residues. Trimming removed 0 bases from V and 0 bases from J, with 8 bases in between. The germline CDR1 and CDR2 sequences are SGHRS and YFSETQ. CDR3 sequence reads: CASSLASTSTDTQYF. CDR3 in DNA: TGCGCCAGCAGCTTGGCATCTACTAGCACAGATACGCAGTATTTT.

This chain links TRBV5-1 with TRBJ1-2; D not resolved. CDR1 is SGHRS and CDR2 is YFSETQ in the germline V gene. CDR3 length: 15 residues. The ends were cut back, 4 bases at V and 10 bases at J, with 23 bases in the middle. CDR3 sequence: CASSPGGGRTLDYTF. The CDR3, as DNA: TGCGCCAGCAGCCCGGGAGGTGGCAGGACCCTTGACTACACCTTC.

The chain uses TRBV27 and TRBJ1-6; the D gene is possibly TRBD1 (5 bases). The CDR3 extends over 18 amino acids. Germline V lookup: CDR1 MNHEY, CDR2 SMNVEV (reference sequence). Trimming took off 3 bases at V and 6 bases at J, with 21 bases between the two ends. CDR3: CASSFDRWGGTINSPLHF. CDR3 bases: TGTGCCAGCAGTTTCGATCGATGGGGAGGGACCATTAATTCACCCCTCCACTTT.

CDR3 coding DNA: TGTGCCAGCAGTGTTTCAGGTAGAGGCACTGAAGCTTTCTTT. The encoded protein is CASSVSGRGTEAFF. V gene TRBV2 combines with J gene TRBJ1-1, with D hard to call. This CDR3 is 14 amino acids long. Germline CDR1 is SNHLY and CDR2 is FYNNEI. V lost 4 bases, J lost 4 bases, and 13 bases lay in between.

J is TRBJ1-5 and V is TRBV2, with 12 bases lining up with TRBD1. Trimming removed 1 base from V and 8 bases from J; junction bases left unmatched: 3. CDR1 and CDR2 (germline): SNHLY, FYNNEI. The CDR3 length is 15 residues. This chain's CDR3 is CASSEGDRGHKPQHF. The CDR3 coding sequence is TGTGCCAGCAGTGAAGGGGACAGGGGGCACAAGCCCCAGCATTTT.

The chain combines TRBV9 with TRBJ2-7, with no clear D. CDR3 size: 13 residues. CDR1 and CDR2 from the germline V gene are SGDLS and YYNGEE. The V gene lost 0 bases and the J gene lost 6 bases, with 10 bases spanning the gap. CDR3 loop: CASSVVLGSEQYF. The CDR3 DNA sequence: TGTGCCAGCAGCGTAGTTTTGGGGTCCGAGCAGTACTTC.

The rearrangement joins TRBV4-1 to TRBJ2-1; TRBD2 matches 8 bases. Germline-derived CDR1 and CDR2 are MGHRA and YSYEKL. Losses at the gene ends were 1 base for V and 8 bases for J; bases not matched to a gene: 10. The CDR3 is 16 amino acids. The CDR3 reads CASSQGPGGANDEQFF. DNA for the CDR3: TGCGCCAGCAGCCAAGGCCCCGGGGGGGCAAACGATGAGCAGTTCTTC.

This clone turned up a few times. The gene calls are TRBV30 and TRBJ1-1; D is ambiguous. Between the trimmed V and J ends, which lost 3 bases and 2 bases, there was a span of 7 bases. This CDR3 has 12 residues. Per the germline V gene, CDR1 is GTSNPN and CDR2 is SVGIG (reference sequence). CDR3 bases: TGTGCCTGGAGCGGGCCAAACACTGAAGCTTTCTTT. This translates into CAWSGPNTEAFF. Complete variable domain (other parts from reference TRBV30 and TRBJ1-1): SQTIHQWPATLVQPVGSPLSLECTVEGTSNPNLYWYRQAAGRGLQLLFYSVGIGQISSEVPQNLSASRPQDRQFILSSKKLLLSDSGFYLCAWSGPNTEAFFGQGTRLTVV.